This TCR beta chain was observed in a study of technical replicates of blood from a few donors. This CDR3 comprises 16 residues. V lost 3 bases and J 4 bases, leaving 13 bases between the germline ends. Germline loops: CDR1 KGHSH, CDR2 LQKENI. Generated by immunoSEQ multiplex PCR, the TCRdb table keeps only in-frame clones and is missing some. The repertoire holds under 65,000 clones, with roughly 90% as singletons. The TCR originated in a human donor in good health. Some clones in this sample may be carry-over from other donors' samples. The sequencing input was PBMCs. The rearrangement uses TRBV18 and TRBJ2-6, with a possible D match to TRBD2 (5 bases). CDR3 sequence reads: CASSPSRWRGANVLTF. In DNA, the CDR3 is TGTGCCAGCTCACCCTCGAGGTGGAGGGGGGCCAACGTCCTGACTTTC. Complete variable domain (other parts from reference TRBV18 and TRBJ2-6): NAGVMQNPRHLVRRRGQEARLRCSPMKGHSHVYWYRQLPEEGLKFMVYLQKENIIDESGMPKERFSAEFPKEGPSILRIQQVVRGDSAAYFCASSPSRWRGANVLTFGAGSRLTVL.